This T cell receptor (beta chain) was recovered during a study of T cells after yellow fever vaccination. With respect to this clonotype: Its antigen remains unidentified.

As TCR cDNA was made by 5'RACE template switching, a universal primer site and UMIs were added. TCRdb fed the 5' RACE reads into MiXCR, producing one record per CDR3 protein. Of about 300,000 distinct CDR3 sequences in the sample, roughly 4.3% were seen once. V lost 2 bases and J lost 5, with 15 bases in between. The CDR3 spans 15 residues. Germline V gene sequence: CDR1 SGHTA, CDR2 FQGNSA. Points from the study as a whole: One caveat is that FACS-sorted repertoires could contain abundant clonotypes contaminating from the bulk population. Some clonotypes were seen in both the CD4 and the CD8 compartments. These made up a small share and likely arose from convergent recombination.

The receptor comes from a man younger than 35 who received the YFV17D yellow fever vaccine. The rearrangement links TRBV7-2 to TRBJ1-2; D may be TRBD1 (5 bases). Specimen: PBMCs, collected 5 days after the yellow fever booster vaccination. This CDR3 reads CASSLTGTESYGYTF. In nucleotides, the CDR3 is TGTGCCAGCAGCTTAACCGGGACTGAGAGTTATGGCTACACCTTC.